Presented here are 9 T cell receptor beta chains from one specimen sequenced in a study of blood T cell repertoires in COVID-19. Only in-frame clones appear in the TCRdb table, and some are missing; sequencing was by immunoSEQ multiplex PCR. The sample contains around 230,000 clones, 70% to 85% of which appear only once. The sample taken for sequencing was peripheral blood. The receptors shown here come from a man aged 40-50 years who had recovered from COVID-19.

The CDR3 sequence: CASSFQLEDEQFF. DNA of the CDR3: TGTGCCAGCAGCTTTCAACTGGAGGATGAGCAGTTCTTC. This sequence joins TRBV5-4 and TRBJ2-1; D perhaps matches TRBD2 (5 bases). Trimming removed 2 bases at V and 8 bases at J, with 11 bases between. This CDR3 has 13 amino acids. CDR1 is SGHNT and CDR2 is YYREEE in the germline V gene (reference sequence).

Turning to this clone: The junction departs from germline at one end; a sequencing error may be responsible. The CDR3 here is CASTIRGAQYSNQPQHF. CDR3 bases: TGTGCCAGTACTATACGCGGAGCCCAGTATAGCAATCAGCCCCAGCATTTT. This sequence joins TRBV19 and TRBJ1-5, with no clear D. This CDR3 contains 17 residues. In germline, CDR1 is LNHDA, CDR2 SQIVND (reference sequence).

This chain connects TRBV27 to TRBJ1-2, with 8 bases aligning to TRBD1. V shed 6 bases and J 3 bases; nucleotides not matched to a gene: 9. The germline gives CDR1 MNHEY, CDR2 SMNVEV (reference sequence). This CDR3 comprises 15 residues. CDR3: CASSRQGLLDYGYTF. CDR3 nucleotide sequence: TGTGCCAGCAGCCGACAGGGGCTTTTGGACTATGGCTACACCTTC.

This chain uses TRBV4-3 with TRBJ1-4, with 7 bases fitting TRBD1. The J segment lost 5 bases and the V segment lost 1 base, leaving 10 bases of the junction unmatched. The CDR3 length is 17 residues. Germline CDR1 reads LGHNA; CDR2 reads YSLEER. CDR3 DNA sequence: TGCGCCAGCAGCCAAGGTGCTACAGGGGATTGGAATGAAAAACTGTTTTTT. This sequence encodes CASSQGATGDWNEKLFF.

This CDR3 is CASSYLVGLAKQETQYF. DNA of the CDR3: TGTGCCAGCAGCTACCTCGTTGGACTAGCGAAACAAGAGACCCAGTACTTC. This rearrangement joins TRBV7-8 to TRBJ2-5, with 9 bases identical to TRBD2. This CDR3 region has 17 residues. Looked up from germline, CDR1 is SGHVS and CDR2 is FQNEAQ. J gave up 2 bases and V 4 bases, and 11 bases lay outside the gene matches.

J is TRBJ1-1 and V is TRBV19; 8 bases match TRBD1. CDR1 and CDR2 (germline): LNHDA, SQIVND (reference sequence). The CDR3 runs to 16 residues. V lost 5 bases and J lost 7; bases outside the gene matches: 15. The DNA for the CDR3 is TGTGCCAGTAGTCCACGTGGACAGGGAAGGCCAGGTGAAGCTTTCTTT. Amino acids: CASSPRGQGRPGEAFF. Full variable domain (remainder filled in from reference TRBV19 and TRBJ1-1): DGGITQSPKYLFRKEGQNVTLSCEQNLNHDAMYWYRQDPGQGLRLIYYSQIVNDFQKGDIAEGYSVSREKKESFPLTVTSAQKNPTAFYLCASSPRGQGRPGEAFFGQGTRLTVV.

This chain joins TRBV7-2 and TRBJ2-1; 7 bases match TRBD1. Per germline, CDR1 SGHTA and CDR2 FQGNSA. V was clipped by 3 bases and J by 9 bases; unmatched bases: 14. This CDR3 has 16 residues. The CDR3 coding sequence is TGTGCCAGCAGCTTGGGGAGCGCAGGGGGTCTTGGTGAGCAGTTCTTC. Its translation is CASSLGSAGGLGEQFF.

The chain has TRBV6-6 and TRBJ1-1; 8 bases align to TRBD1. V dropped 6 bases and J dropped 6; count of bases not matched to a gene: 6. Looked up from germline, CDR1 is MNHNY and CDR2 is SVGAGI (reference sequence). The CDR3 has 13 residues. The chain's CDR3 is CASRSTGVAEAFF. CDR3 bases: TGTGCCAGCAGGTCGACAGGGGTGGCTGAAGCTTTCTTT.

This chain joins TRBV19 and TRBJ2-7, with no clear D. This CDR3 has 13 amino acids. Looked up from germline, CDR1 is LNHDA and CDR2 is SQIVND (reference sequence). V was shortened by 5 bases and J by 1 base, with 9 bases between the two germline ends. The CDR3 DNA reads TGTGCCAGTAGTCTGGAGCCTTCCTACGAGCAGTACTTC. This codes for CASSLEPSYEQYF.